This TCR beta chain came from a study of T cell responses to AZD1222 COVID-19 vaccine. Study-wide results and limits: AZD1222 recipients seropositive at baseline numbered only five to seven. In the spike-specific TCR repertoire, nearly half reportedly target unmutated variant regions. Most donors were white British, females outnumbered males, and clonal diversity was possibly underestimated.

Sequencing was performed with immunoSEQ multiplex PCR; in TCRdb, only in-frame clones are kept and a portion is missing. The repertoire holds about 110,000 clones, 87% seen once, with approximately 4.7% in the top ten. Comments on this clone: What it binds is unknown.

CDR1 and CDR2 (germline): SGHTA, FQGNSA. CDR3 length: 16 residues. With 4 bases removed from V and 1 base from J, the gap between germline ends came to 13 bases. This specimen consisted of peripheral blood, obtained on day 0 of AZD1222 vaccination. The chain couples TRBV7-2 to TRBJ2-2; D may be TRBD2 (7 bases). This receptor was taken from an adult in good health. The CDR3 DNA reads as TGTGCCAGCAGCTCGGGGGGCTCGGGGAACACCGGGGAGCTGTTTTTT. It translates to CASSSGGSGNTGELFF.